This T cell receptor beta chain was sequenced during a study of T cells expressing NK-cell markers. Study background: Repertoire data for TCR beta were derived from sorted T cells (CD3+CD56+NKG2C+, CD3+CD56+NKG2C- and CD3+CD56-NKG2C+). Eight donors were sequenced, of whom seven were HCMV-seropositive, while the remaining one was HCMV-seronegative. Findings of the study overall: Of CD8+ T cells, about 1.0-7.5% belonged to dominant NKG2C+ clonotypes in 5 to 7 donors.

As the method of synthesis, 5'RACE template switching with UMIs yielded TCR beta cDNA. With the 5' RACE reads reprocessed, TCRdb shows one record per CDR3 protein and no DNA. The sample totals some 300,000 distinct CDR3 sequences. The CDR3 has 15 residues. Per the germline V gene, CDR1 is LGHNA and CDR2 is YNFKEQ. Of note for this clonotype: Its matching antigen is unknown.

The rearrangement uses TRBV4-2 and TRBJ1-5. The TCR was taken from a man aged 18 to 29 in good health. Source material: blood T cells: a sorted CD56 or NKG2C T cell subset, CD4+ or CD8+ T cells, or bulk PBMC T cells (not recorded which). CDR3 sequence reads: CASSPFQNSNQPQHF.